These 9 T cell receptor beta chains were all obtained from the same sample, sequenced in a study of Graves' ophthalmopathy and Graves' hyperthyroidism. Amplifying from RNA transcripts, the study obtained TCR beta CDR3 regions. Following a first-round RT-PCR that used HTBI primers, a second-round multiplex PCR was carried out. MiXCR, run by TCRdb on the multiplex PCR reads, gives a single entry per CDR3 protein. The data hold 200,000 to 250,000 distinct CDR3 sequences, with over 25% observed a single time. Input material: peripheral blood. These TCRs come from a man aged 50-60 years with Graves' ophthalmopathy.

J is TRBJ1-6 and V is TRBV12-3 or TRBV12-4; tentative D call: TRBD1 (6 bases). Trimming removed 7 bases from V and 12 bases from J, with 13 bases in between. The CDR3 consists of 12 residues. CDR3 sequence reads: CASTGEGLPLHF. The CDR3, as DNA: TGTGCCAGCACAGGGGAAGGTTTACCCCTCCACTTT.

This clonotype was detected ten times or more. This sequence joins TRBV3-1 and TRBJ1-1; D not resolved. CDR1 and CDR2 from the germline V gene are LGHDT and YNNKEL (reference sequence). The CDR3 consists of 14 residues. The V gene lost 0 bases and the J gene lost 4 bases, with 9 bases spanning the gap. This CDR3 is CASSQDGVSTEAFF. As DNA, the CDR3 is TGTGCCAGCAGCCAAGACGGGGTTAGCACTGAAGCTTTCTTT.

This clonotype was seen repeatedly, ten times or more. The chain is built from TRBV5-1 and TRBJ2-7, with TRBD2 matching over 7 bases. V lost 4 bases, J lost 5 bases, and 12 bases stayed unmatched. The length of the CDR3 is 15 residues. Looked up from germline, CDR1 is SGHRS and CDR2 is YFSETQ. In DNA, the CDR3 is TGCGCCAGCAGCACCCGGACTAGTGCAGAAGACGAGCAGTACTTC. Translating it yields CASSTRTSAEDEQYF.

The V gene is TRBV29-1, the J gene TRBJ2-7, with 10 bases that match TRBD2. CDR1 and CDR2 (germline): SQVTM, ANQGSEA. V dropped 2 bases and J dropped 7; count of bases not matched to a gene: 8. The CDR3 is 14 amino acids. For the CDR3, the DNA is TGCAGCGTTGAAATTCCAGCGGGAGGGAAAGAGCAGTACTTC. It encodes CSVEIPAGGKEQYF.

The J gene is TRBJ2-5, the V gene TRBV7-2; 7 nucleotides line up with TRBD1. Germline CDR1 SGHTA, CDR2 FQGNSA. The CDR3 spans 15 residues. V gave up 4 bases and J gave up 6 bases; unmatched junction bases: 11. CDR3 nucleotides: TGTGCCAGCAGCTACCGACAGGGAAGCGGAAAGACCCAGTACTTC. This codes for CASSYRQGSGKTQYF.

Ten or more counts support this clonotype. V gene TRBV20-1 combines with J gene TRBJ1-6, with D perhaps TRBD1 (6 bases). Trimming removed 6 bases at V and 7 bases at J, with 10 bases between. The germline CDR1 and CDR2 sequences are DFQATT and SNEGSKA (reference sequence). The CDR3 contains 12 residues. The CDR3 here is CSAPRGNSPLHF. Here the CDR3 DNA reads TGCAGTGCCCCCAGGGGAAATTCACCCCTCCACTTT.

This clonotype occurred many times. J is TRBJ1-2 and V is TRBV5-5; possibly TRBD1 for D (5 bases). V lost 0 bases and J 6 bases, leaving 18 bases between the germline ends. Germline CDR1 reads SGHKS; CDR2 reads YYEKEE (reference sequence). The CDR3 has 16 amino acids. The CDR3 loop reads CASSLGGSTVLDGYTF. In DNA form, the CDR3 reads TGTGCCAGCAGCTTGGGAGGCTCGACAGTTCTCGATGGCTACACCTTC.

This clonotype appeared many times. This sequence joins TRBV7-2 and TRBJ1-3; 7 bases agree with TRBD1. J was trimmed by 2 bases and V by 5 bases; bases with no gene match: 9. Germline values: CDR1 SGHTA, CDR2 FQGNSA. The CDR3 runs to 16 residues. CDR3 loop: CASSLAGQAAGNTIYF. The CDR3 bases are TGTGCCAGCAGCCTCGCCGGACAGGCTGCTGGAAACACCATATATTTT.

At least ten counts were recorded for this clonotype. The V and J genes are TRBV6-1 and TRBJ1-1; D ambiguous. The V end lost 1 base, the J end lost 4 bases, and 10 bases lay between the germline ends. The germline V gene encodes CDR1 MNHNS and CDR2 SASEGT. The CDR3 consists of 14 residues. CDR3 residues: CASSEGEWSTEAFF. The CDR3 DNA reads TGTGCCAGCAGTGAAGGGGAGTGGAGCACTGAAGCTTTCTTT.